The 30 T cell receptor beta chains below all came from one sample that was sequenced in a study of T-cell reconstitution after alpha-beta-depleted transplantation in children. The TCRbeta library incorporated unique molecular identifiers. TCRdb passed the PCR reads through MiXCR, listing each CDR3 protein once. The table lists about 640,000 distinct CDR3 sequences, about an eighth of them singletons, with about 2% in the top ten. Specimen: PBMCs, mostly from graft donor cells, collected 360 days after TCRalphabeta/CD19-depleted stem cell transplant. The receptors come from a male patient aged 10 to 17 who had a stem cell transplant for acute myeloid leukemia, so the T cells may come from the graft donor.

This clonotype was seen repeatedly, ten times or more. The chain combines TRBV5-1 with TRBJ1-1; no firm D call. V lost 4 bases, J lost 0 bases, and 13 bases lay in between. This CDR3 spans 15 amino acids. Germline CDR1 is SGHRS and CDR2 is YFSETQ. The CDR3 DNA reads as TGCGCCAGCAGCCCCGCGGCCGGAGTGAACACTGAAGCTTTCTTT. Translation: CASSPAAGVNTEAFF.

This clonotype was recorded at least ten times. The genes are TRBV29-1 and TRBJ2-1; D is undetermined. The length of the CDR3 is 13 residues. Germline CDR1 SQVTM, CDR2 ANQGSEA. V gave up 3 bases and J gave up 5 bases, with 11 bases separating them. Here the CDR3 DNA reads TGCAGCGTTGAGACTGGGCTTCACAATGAGCAGTTCTTC. Residues: CSVETGLHNEQFF.

This clonotype was counted at least ten times. The chain joins TRBV12-3 or TRBV12-4 to TRBJ1-3; D possibly corresponds to TRBD1 (6 bases). V was pared by 6 bases and J by 1 base, with 16 bases between. The CDR3 loop spans 16 amino acids. CDR3 sequence reads: CASSFKMGASGNTIYF. The CDR3 DNA reads as TGTGCCAGCAGCTTTAAGATGGGGGCTTCTGGAAACACCATATATTTT.

This clonotype was counted a few times. The chain links TRBV5-1 to TRBJ2-4; 7 bases map to TRBD1. The CDR3 totals 12 residues. Germline V gene lookup returns CDR1 SGHRS and CDR2 YFSETQ. V lost 3 bases to trimming and J lost 13 bases; unmatched junction nucleotides: 7. This CDR3 reads CASSSSGQRQYF. As DNA, the CDR3 is TGCGCCAGCAGCTCTTCGGGACAGAGGCAGTACTTC.

This clonotype was picked up a small number of times. This chain joins TRBV4-3 and TRBJ2-1; D assignment may be TRBD1 or TRBD2 (5 bases each). The V gene's germline CDR1 is LGHNA and CDR2 YSLEER. The V gene lost 0 bases and the J gene lost 7 bases, with 13 bases spanning the gap. The CDR3 extends over 15 amino acids. The DNA of the CDR3 is TGCGCCAGCAGCCAAGATCGGGGCTTTAGAAATGAGCAGTTCTTC. The encoded protein is CASSQDRGFRNEQFF.

There are a few counts of this clonotype. The rearrangement joins TRBV6-5 to TRBJ1-2; the D gene is possibly TRBD1 (5 bases). Trimming removed 6 bases at V and 4 bases at J, with 15 bases between. This CDR3 is 14 amino acids long. CDR1 MNHEY and CDR2 SVGAGI come from the germline V gene. This CDR3 is CASRYPGRSYGYTF. Written as DNA, the CDR3 is TGTGCCAGCAGATATCCGGGGCGCTCCTATGGCTACACCTTC.

The table lists this clonotype with a few counts. This chain joins TRBV28 and TRBJ2-7; 7 nucleotides align to TRBD1. This CDR3 has 14 residues. Germline V gene data show CDR1 as MDHEN and CDR2 as SYDVKM. V dropped 2 bases and J dropped 5; count of bases not matched to a gene: 6. CDR3 region: CASSLRDSVDEQYF. As DNA, the CDR3 is TGTGCCAGCAGTTTAAGGGACAGTGTCGACGAGCAGTACTTC.

This clonotype was detected ten times or more. J is TRBJ2-3 and V is TRBV28; D ambiguous. Trimming removed 1 base at V and 8 bases at J, with 10 bases between. CDR1 is MDHEN and CDR2 is SYDVKM in the germline V gene. The CDR3 sequence is 13 residues long. The CDR3 reads CASSLYSKSTQYF. CDR3 nucleotides: TGTGCCAGCAGTTTATACAGCAAGAGTACGCAGTATTTT.

This clonotype was observed a single time. The chain uses TRBV6-2 or TRBV6-3 and TRBJ2-1; 9 bases are shared with TRBD2. From germline, CDR1 is MNHEY and CDR2 SVGEGT. Losses at the gene ends were 9 bases for V and 3 bases for J; bases not matched to a gene: 6. This CDR3 contains 14 residues. The CDR3 is CARIAGVFYNEQFF. In nucleotides, the CDR3 is TGTGCCAGAATAGCGGGAGTATTCTACAATGAGCAGTTCTTC.

CDR3 sequence: CANRYGSEQDYEQYF. CDR3 sequence (DNA): TGTGCCAACAGATACGGTTCGGAACAGGACTACGAGCAGTACTTC. The chain couples TRBV6-5 to TRBJ2-7; tentatively, D is TRBD1 (5 bases). The CDR3 has 15 residues. Trimming removed 10 bases at V and 3 bases at J, with 22 bases between. Germline assignment: CDR1 MNHEY and CDR2 SVGAGI.

This chain joins TRBV6-2 or TRBV6-3 and TRBJ2-1, with a tentative D call TRBD1 (7 bases). Trimming removed 7 bases at V and 2 bases at J, with 18 bases between. The CDR3 has 16 amino acids. In germline, CDR1 is MNHEY, CDR2 SVGEGT. CDR3 in DNA: TGTGCCAGCACCCACCAGGGGGGATCCCCCTACAATGAGCAGTTCTTC. Its translation: CASTHQGGSPYNEQFF.

This clonotype was detected many times. The rearrangement joins TRBV25-1 to TRBJ2-1; 11 bases map to TRBD2. This CDR3 is built from 16 residues. The trim removed 1 base at V and 2 bases at J, leaving 1 base unmatched. Germline CDR1 reads MGHDK; CDR2 reads SYGVNS. Here the CDR3 DNA reads TGTGCCAGCAGTGAATGGGGACTAGCGGCCTACAATGAGCAGTTCTTC. Its protein product is CASSEWGLAAYNEQFF. The full variable domain, completed using reference TRBV25-1 and TRBJ2-1, is EADIYQTPRYLVIGTGKKITLECSQTMGHDKMYWYQQDPGMELHLIHYSYGVNSTEKGDLSSESTVSRIRTEHFPLTLESARPSHTSQYLCASSEWGLAAYNEQFFGPGTRLTVL.

The V and J genes are TRBV29-1 and TRBJ2-5; 11 nucleotides align to TRBD2. Germline assignment: CDR1 SQVTM and CDR2 ANQGSEA. This CDR3 region has 15 residues. Germline trimming cut 4 bases from V and 1 base from J; bases unmatched to any gene: 5. The CDR3 is CSVGGTSGLQETQYF. CDR3 in DNA: TGCAGCGTTGGCGGGACTAGCGGACTCCAAGAGACCCAGTACTTC.

This clonotype has just a few counts. The chain joins TRBV24-1 to TRBJ2-3; D may be TRBD1 or TRBD2 (5 bases each). The CDR3 sequence is 15 residues long. Germline loops: CDR1 KGHDR, CDR2 SFDVKD. V lost 5 bases and J 0 bases, leaving 11 bases between the germline ends. The CDR3 DNA follows: TGTGCCACCAGTGTGACGGGACGGAGCACAGATACGCAGTATTTT. Its protein product is CATSVTGRSTDTQYF.

This clonotype was found many times. The chain uses TRBV21-1 and TRBJ2-7; the DNA was not compared with TRBD2, the D call given in the table. TRBV21-1 is a pseudogene segment. The CDR3 is 14 amino acids. CDR3 sequence (DNA): TGTGCCAGCAGCCGCTCTAGCGATACTTTCGAGCAGTACTTC. This translates into CASSRSSDTFEQYF.

The chain couples TRBV24-1 to TRBJ2-1, with TRBD2 matching over 12 bases. V dropped 5 bases and J dropped 8; count of bases not matched to a gene: 9. CDR1 KGHDR and CDR2 SFDVKD come from the germline V gene. This CDR3 spans 16 amino acids. CDR3 nucleotide sequence: TGTGCCACCAGTGTTCTAGCGGGAGGGCCTTACTATGAGCAGTTCTTC. Amino acid sequence: CATSVLAGGPYYEQFF.

This clonotype was seen at least ten times. V gene TRBV12-3 or TRBV12-4 combines with J gene TRBJ2-3, with TRBD2 matching over 12 bases. The V gene end was trimmed by 6 bases and the J gene end by 2 bases; junction bases not matched to a gene: 6. The CDR3 has 16 amino acids. DNA for the CDR3: TGTGCCAGCAGCCGCCTAGCGGGAGGGGTCACAGATACGCAGTATTTT. The encoded protein is CASSRLAGGVTDTQYF.

This chain joins TRBV19 and TRBJ2-6; 9 bases line up with TRBD2. CDR3 size: 17 residues. The germline V gene has CDR1 LNHDA and CDR2 SQIVND (reference sequence). The ends lost 3 bases at V and 2 bases at J; junction bases unmatched: 5. The CDR3 is CASSMASGTPGANVLTF. Written as DNA, the CDR3 is TGTGCCAGTAGTATGGCTAGCGGGACCCCTGGGGCCAACGTCCTGACTTTC.

The sample holds a few counts of this clonotype. The rearrangement uses TRBV12-3 or TRBV12-4 and TRBJ2-7, with 10 nucleotides matching TRBD1. Unmatched junction bases numbered 7, after V lost 1 base and J lost 4 bases. This CDR3 spans 16 amino acids. The CDR3 DNA follows: TGTGCCAGCAGTTTAGAAAGGGACAGGGGCGATTACGAGCAGTACTTC. This gives the protein CASSLERDRGDYEQYF.

The V gene is TRBV10-3, the J gene TRBJ1-2, with D maybe TRBD1 (5 bases). V was shortened by 0 bases and J by 8 bases, with 16 bases between the two germline ends. The germline gives CDR1 ENHRY, CDR2 SYGVKD. The CDR3 has 15 residues. The CDR3 DNA follows: TGTGCCATCAGTGAGTCATGGGCGCCGGGGGAAGGCTACACCTTC. It codes for CAISESWAPGEGYTF.

This clonotype was seen a few times. This sequence joins TRBV7-6 and TRBJ1-1; 9 bases match TRBD1. The CDR3 runs 17 residues. J gave up 1 base and V 4 bases, and 10 bases lay outside the gene matches. Germline assignment: CDR1 SGHVS and CDR2 FNYEAQ. The CDR3 bases are TGTGCCAGCAGCTCCTCCGGGACAGGGAGAGCGAACACTGAAGCTTTCTTT. It codes for CASSSSGTGRANTEAFF.

The chain couples TRBV28 to TRBJ2-3, with TRBD2 matching 7 bases. Looked up from germline, CDR1 is MDHEN and CDR2 is SYDVKM. Losses at the gene ends were 3 bases for V and 2 bases for J; bases not matched to a gene: 5. The CDR3 is 15 amino acids. CDR3 sequence: CASSFVSGATDTQYF. The CDR3 bases are TGTGCCAGCAGTTTCGTGAGCGGGGCCACAGATACGCAGTATTTT.

CDR3 nucleotides: TGCAGTGCTAGGGTAGCGGTCTCCTACAATGAGCAGTTCTTC. Protein product: CSARVAVSYNEQFF. V is TRBV20-1 and J is TRBJ2-1; D perhaps matches TRBD2 (6 bases). CDR1 is DFQATT, CDR2 SNEGSKA, per germline (reference sequence). V gave up 3 bases and J gave up 0 bases, with 9 bases separating them. The CDR3 has 14 residues.

The genes are TRBV7-9 and TRBJ2-7, with D perhaps matching TRBD1 (5 bases). The length of the CDR3 is 17 residues. Per the germline V gene, CDR1 is SEHNR and CDR2 is FQNEAQ (reference sequence). V lost 1 base and J 2 bases, leaving 18 bases between the germline ends. CDR3 in amino acids: CASSLVSRATLAYEQYF. The CDR3 DNA reads as TGTGCCAGCAGCTTAGTATCCAGGGCAACTTTAGCCTACGAGCAGTACTTC.

The CDR3 here is CATSRDQRTSGWYQETQYF. The DNA for the CDR3 is TGTGCCACCAGCAGAGATCAGCGGACTAGCGGCTGGTACCAAGAGACCCAGTACTTC. The chain carries TRBV15 and TRBJ2-5; 10 positions agree with TRBD2. In germline, CDR1 is LNHNV, CDR2 YYDKDF (reference sequence). Germline trimming cut 0 bases from V and 0 bases from J; bases unmatched to any gene: 10. The CDR3 sequence is 19 residues long.

This clonotype was counted only a few times. This chain connects TRBV4-2 to TRBJ2-1; no reliable D call. Trimming took off 0 bases at V and 11 bases at J, with 11 bases between the two ends. This CDR3 is 13 amino acids long. Germline CDR1 reads LGHNA; CDR2 reads YNFKEQ. The CDR3 bases are TGTGCCAGCAGCCAAGATTCCCATAACCAGCAGTTCTTC. Protein sequence: CASSQDSHNQQFF.

This clonotype occurred a few times. The gene calls are TRBV6-2 or TRBV6-3 and TRBJ2-4, with a weak D call TRBD2 (6 bases). Trimming took off 6 bases at V and 1 base at J, with 13 bases between the two ends. CDR1 is MNHEY and CDR2 is SVGEGT in the germline V gene. There are 15 residues in the CDR3. CDR3 amino acids: CASRRGVRAKNIQYF. CDR3 DNA sequence: TGTGCCAGCAGACGCGGGGTACGGGCCAAAAACATTCAGTACTTC.

The CDR3 region has the DNA TGTGCCAGCAGCTTAATAGGGGGTTCCAATCAGCCCCAGCATTTT. It is translated as CASSLIGGSNQPQHF. The gene calls are TRBV7-3 and TRBJ1-5, with D tentatively TRBD1 (6 bases). The CDR3 has 15 amino acids. The germline V gene has CDR1 SGHTA and CDR2 FQGTGA. The V gene lost 1 base and the J gene lost 3 bases, with 10 bases spanning the gap. The whole variable domain, remainder taken from reference TRBV7-3 and TRBJ1-5, is GAGVSQTPSNKVTEKGKYVELRCDPISGHTALYWYRQSLGQGPEFLIYFQGTGAADDSGLPNDRFFAVRPEGSVSTLKIQRTERGDSAVYLCASSLIGGSNQPQHFGDGTRLSIL.

This clonotype was observed a handful of times. The genes are TRBV20-1 and TRBJ2-7; D gene ambiguous. CDR1 is DFQATT and CDR2 is SNEGSKA in the germline V gene (reference sequence). This CDR3 is built from 14 residues. Trimming removed 3 bases at V and 2 bases at J, with 14 bases between. CDR3 DNA: TGCAGTGCTAGTCACAGTCTATTCCCCTACGAGCAGTACTTC. The encoded protein is CSASHSLFPYEQYF.

The V gene is TRBV5-6, the J gene TRBJ2-1, with D unclear. The CDR3 runs to 15 residues. Between the trimmed V and J ends, which lost 2 bases and 7 bases, there was a span of 16 bases. Germline CDR1 SGHDT, CDR2 YYEEEE. In nucleotides, the CDR3 is TGTGCCAGCAGCTTTGACGGAGTCCTGGGGAATGAGCAGTTCTTC. Translating it yields CASSFDGVLGNEQFF.